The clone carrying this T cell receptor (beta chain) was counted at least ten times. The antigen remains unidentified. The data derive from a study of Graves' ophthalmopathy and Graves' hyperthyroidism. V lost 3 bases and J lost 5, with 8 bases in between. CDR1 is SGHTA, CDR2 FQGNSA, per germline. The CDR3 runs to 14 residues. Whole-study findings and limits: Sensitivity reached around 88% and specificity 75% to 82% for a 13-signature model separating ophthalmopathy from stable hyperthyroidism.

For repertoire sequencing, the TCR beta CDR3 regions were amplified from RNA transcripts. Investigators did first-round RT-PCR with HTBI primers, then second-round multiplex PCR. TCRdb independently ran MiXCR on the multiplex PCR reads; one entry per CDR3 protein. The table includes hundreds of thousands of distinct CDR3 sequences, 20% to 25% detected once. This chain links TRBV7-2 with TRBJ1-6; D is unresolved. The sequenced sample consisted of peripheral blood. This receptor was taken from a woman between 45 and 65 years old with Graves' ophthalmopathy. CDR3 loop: CASSFQRHNSPLHF. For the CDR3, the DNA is TGTGCCAGCAGCTTCCAGAGACATAATTCACCCCTCCACTTT.